This T cell receptor beta chain derives from a study of T cell repertoires in cytomegalovirus infection (dated by TCRdb to between 2018 and 2021). Study-level background: Alongside well-studied HLA-B-restricted epitopes, the peptide stimulations were aimed at recently identified HLA-C-restricted CMV epitopes, whose presentation resists viral immunomodulation. The HLA type of each donor mattered for the analysis, because public TCR beta signatures pointed to carriage of CMV infection along with the matching HLA type.

The germline V gene specifies ENHRY as CDR1 and SYGVKD as CDR2. Reading from cysteine to phenylalanine, the CDR3 counts 14 amino acids. The CDR3 DNA has 42 bases and is translated from base 1. The study at large found these results: The ex vivo response was dominated by HLA-C-restricted CMV-specific TCR beta clonotypes, which also provided the single most frequent clonotype in two of eight donors. Carriers of CMV infection plus the relevant HLA type were discriminated by the cumulative frequency of public TCR beta family members in the study cohort and in an independent roughly 380-donor cohort.

What the treatment or condition label conveys for this sample: in vitro stimulation with specific CMV peptide epitopes to enrich CMV-specific T cells. This clonotype has a handful of counts. Its antigen is currently not known. At one end the junction does not follow the germline gene, possibly because of a read error. Instrument used: Illumina HiSeq 1500. TCRdb reworked the public reads: Q25 trimming with fastp, MiXCR clone assembly, productive beta chains retained. Every entry covers one CDR3 protein and lists the most common genes and DNA from its rows. The sample table holds hundreds of thousands of distinct CDR3 sequences, of which 33% were seen once. The top ten constitute about 20% of the sample.

This sequence originates from a human donor in good health (CMV status not recorded). Some clones in this sample may be carry-over from other donors' samples. The sequenced sample was cultured PBMCs, obtained from culture after CMV antigen stimulation. This receptor chain uses TRBV10-3 and TRBJ2-1, with the D segment identity uncertain. The DNA is as follows: TGTGCCATCAGTGATCAGAGCTCCCACAATGAGCAGTTCTTC. This encodes CAISDQSSHNEQFF.